The clone carrying this TCR beta chain came up many times. Time point denoted: after trial treatment. Stated treatment: LDRT plus nivolumab, ipilimumab, low-dose cyclophosphamide and aspirin (RACIN trial). Donors were dosed with nivolumab and ipilimumab; they also received aspirin, low-dose cyclophosphamide and low-dose radiotherapy. Germline loops: CDR1 SGHNT, CDR2 YYREEE (reference sequence). Unmatched junction bases numbered 8, after V lost 6 bases and J lost 2 bases. The CDR3 spans 15 residues. The data belong to a study of low-dose radiotherapy and immunotherapy resistance in tumors. Study in general: The study delivered 0.5 Gy per fraction every 2 weeks to Cohort 1, totaling 6.5 Gy.

cDNA synthesis used a TRAV/TRBV-specific primer set for both chains. The authors amplified TCRs for 20 to 25 PCR cycles with a constant-region primer and a V-primer adapter. mRNA isolates were amplified via in vitro transcription. A single record per CDR3 protein comes from TCRdb applying MiXCR to the reads. The repertoire holds roughly 100,000 distinct CDR3 sequences, with around a fifth as singletons. The chain links TRBV5-4 to TRBJ2-1; 7 bases fit TRBD2. This TCR was recovered from a female donor with ovarian cancer. Sequenced here: PBMCs, sampled after low-dose radiotherapy plus immunotherapy. The CDR3 nucleotides read TGTGCCAGCAAGGAACAGCGGGGTACCTACAATGAGCAGTTCTTC. Amino acid sequence: CASKEQRGTYNEQFF.